Listed here is a single TCR beta chain. Looked up from germline, CDR1 is MDHEN and CDR2 is SYDVKM. There are 17 residues in the CDR3. Trimming removed 8 bases from V and 0 bases from J, with 22 bases in between. These data originate in a study of shared clonotypes between healthy human individuals. Here immunoSEQ multiplex PCR was the method, and the copy in TCRdb shows in-frame clones only, minus some. This table holds about 2.5 million clones, 85% to 95% found once. The clonotype comes from a man aged 18 to 29 in good health. Some clones in this sample may be carry-over from other donors' samples. The specimen sequenced was naive CD4+ T cells from PBMCs. The subset denotes: CD45RA+ positively selected. The V call is TRBV28, the J call TRBJ1-2, with D hard to call. The CDR3 DNA reads TGTGCCAGCCTCCAACCACAGTTAGGATCTTCTAACTATGGCTACACCTTC. Protein product: CASLQPQLGSSNYGYTF.